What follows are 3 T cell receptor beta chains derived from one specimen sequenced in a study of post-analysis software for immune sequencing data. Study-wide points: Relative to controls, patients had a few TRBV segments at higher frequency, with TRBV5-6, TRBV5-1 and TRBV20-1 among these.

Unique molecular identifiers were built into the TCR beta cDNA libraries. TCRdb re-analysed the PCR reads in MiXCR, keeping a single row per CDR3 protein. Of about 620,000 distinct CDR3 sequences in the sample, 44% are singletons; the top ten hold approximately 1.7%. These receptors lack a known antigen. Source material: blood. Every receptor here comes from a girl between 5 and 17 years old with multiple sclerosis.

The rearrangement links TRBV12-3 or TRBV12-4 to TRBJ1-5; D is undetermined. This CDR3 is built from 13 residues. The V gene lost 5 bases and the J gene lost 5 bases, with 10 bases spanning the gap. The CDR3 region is CASSGRRDQPQHF. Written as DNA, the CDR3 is TGTGCCAGCAGTGGGCGACGGGATCAGCCCCAGCATTTT.

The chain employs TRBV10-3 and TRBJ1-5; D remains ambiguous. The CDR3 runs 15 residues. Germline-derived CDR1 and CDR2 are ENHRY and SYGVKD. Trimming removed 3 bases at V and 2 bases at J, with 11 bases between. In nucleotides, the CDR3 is TGTGCCATCAGTGACAGGCCGGGCGGCAATCAGCCCCAGCATTTT. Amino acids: CAISDRPGGNQPQHF.

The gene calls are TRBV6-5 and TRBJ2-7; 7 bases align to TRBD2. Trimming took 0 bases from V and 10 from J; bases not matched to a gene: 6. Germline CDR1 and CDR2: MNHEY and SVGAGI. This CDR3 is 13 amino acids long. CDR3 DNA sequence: TGTGCCAGCAGTTACTCGAAGGCGGGGGTCCAGTACTTC. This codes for CASSYSKAGVQYF.